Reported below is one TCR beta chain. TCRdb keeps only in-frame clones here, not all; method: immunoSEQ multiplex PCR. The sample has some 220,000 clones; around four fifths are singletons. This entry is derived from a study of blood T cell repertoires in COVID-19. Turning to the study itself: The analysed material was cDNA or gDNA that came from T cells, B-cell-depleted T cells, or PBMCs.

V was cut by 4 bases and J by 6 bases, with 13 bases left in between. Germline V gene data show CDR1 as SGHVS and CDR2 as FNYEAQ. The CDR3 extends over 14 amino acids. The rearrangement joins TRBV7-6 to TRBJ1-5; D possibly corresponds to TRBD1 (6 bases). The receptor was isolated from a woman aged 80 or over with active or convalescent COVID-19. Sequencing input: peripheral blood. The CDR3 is CASSSGVAIQPQHF. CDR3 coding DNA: TGTGCCAGCAGCTCAGGGGTAGCTATTCAGCCCCAGCATTTT.